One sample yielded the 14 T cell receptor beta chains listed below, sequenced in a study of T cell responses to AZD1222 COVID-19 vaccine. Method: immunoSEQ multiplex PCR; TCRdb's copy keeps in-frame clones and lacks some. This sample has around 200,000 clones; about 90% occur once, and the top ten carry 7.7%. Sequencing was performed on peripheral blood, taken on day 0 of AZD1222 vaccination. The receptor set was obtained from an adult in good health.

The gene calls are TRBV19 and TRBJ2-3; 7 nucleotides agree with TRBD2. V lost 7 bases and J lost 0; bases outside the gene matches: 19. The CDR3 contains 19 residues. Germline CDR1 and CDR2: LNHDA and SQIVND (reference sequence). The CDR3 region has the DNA TGTGCCAGTAACCCCCGGCGCGGGGGAGAACCCACTAGCACAGATACGCAGTATTTT. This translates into CASNPRRGGEPTSTDTQYF.

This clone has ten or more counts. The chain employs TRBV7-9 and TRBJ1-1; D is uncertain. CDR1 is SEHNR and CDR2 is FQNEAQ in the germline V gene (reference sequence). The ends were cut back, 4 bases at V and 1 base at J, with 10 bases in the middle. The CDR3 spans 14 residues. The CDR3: CASSSGVTNTEAFF. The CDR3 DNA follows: TGTGCCAGCAGCTCCGGAGTGACGAACACTGAAGCTTTCTTT.

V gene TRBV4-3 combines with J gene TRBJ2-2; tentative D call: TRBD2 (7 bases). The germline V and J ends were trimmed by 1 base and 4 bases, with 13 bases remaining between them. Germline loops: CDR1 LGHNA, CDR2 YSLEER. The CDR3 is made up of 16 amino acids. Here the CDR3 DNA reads TGCGCCAGCAGCCAAGGAGGGGGGGCGCGCACCGGGGAGCTGTTTTTT. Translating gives CASSQGGGARTGELFF.

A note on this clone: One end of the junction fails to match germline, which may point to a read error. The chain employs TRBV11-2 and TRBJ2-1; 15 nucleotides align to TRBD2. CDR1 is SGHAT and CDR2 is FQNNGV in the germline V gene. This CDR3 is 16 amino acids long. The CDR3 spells CASSPVRTSGGADELF. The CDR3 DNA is TGTGCCAGCAGCCCTGTGAGGACTAGCGGGGGGGCGGATGAGCTCTTC.

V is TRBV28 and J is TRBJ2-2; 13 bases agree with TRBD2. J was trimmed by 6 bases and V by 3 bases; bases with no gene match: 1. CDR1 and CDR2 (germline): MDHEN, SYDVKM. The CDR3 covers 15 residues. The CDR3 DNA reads TGTGCCAGCAGTTTGGGACTAGCGGGGTCCGGGGAGCTGTTTTTT. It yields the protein CASSLGLAGSGELFF.

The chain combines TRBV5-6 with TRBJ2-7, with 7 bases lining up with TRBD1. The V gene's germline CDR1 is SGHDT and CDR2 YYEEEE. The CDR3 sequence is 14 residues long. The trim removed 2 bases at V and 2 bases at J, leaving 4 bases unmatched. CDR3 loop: CASSFGTVTYEQYF. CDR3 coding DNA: TGTGCCAGCAGCTTTGGGACAGTAACCTACGAGCAGTACTTC. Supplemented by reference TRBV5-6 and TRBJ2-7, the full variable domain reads DAGVTQSPTHLIKTRGQQVTLRCSPKSGHDTVSWYQQALGQGPQFIFQYYEEEERQRGNFPDRFSGHQFPNYSSELNVNALLLGDSALYLCASSFGTVTYEQYFGPGTRLTVT.

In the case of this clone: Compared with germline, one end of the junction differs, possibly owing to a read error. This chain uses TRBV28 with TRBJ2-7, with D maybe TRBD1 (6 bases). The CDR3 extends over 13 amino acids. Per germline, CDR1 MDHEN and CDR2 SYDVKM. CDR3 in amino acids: CKPGTLYSYEQYF. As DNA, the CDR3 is TGCAAACCCGGGACACTATACTCCTACGAGCAGTACTTC.

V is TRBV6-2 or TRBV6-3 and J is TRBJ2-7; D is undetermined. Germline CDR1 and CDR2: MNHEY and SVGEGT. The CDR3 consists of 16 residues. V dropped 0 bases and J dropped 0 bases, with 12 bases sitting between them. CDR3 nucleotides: TGTGCCAGCAGTTACTCGAATGACCTTTCCTCCTACGAGCAGTACTTC. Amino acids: CASSYSNDLSSYEQYF.

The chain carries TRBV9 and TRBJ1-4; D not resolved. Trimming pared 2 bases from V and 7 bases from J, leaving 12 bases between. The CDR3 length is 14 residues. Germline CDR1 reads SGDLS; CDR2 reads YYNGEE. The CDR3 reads CASSVAGWAEKLFF. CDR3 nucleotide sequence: TGTGCCAGCAGCGTCGCGGGATGGGCTGAAAAACTGTTTTTT. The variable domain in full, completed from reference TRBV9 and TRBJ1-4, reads DSGVTQTPKHLITATGQRVTLRCSPRSGDLSVYWYQQSLDQGLQFLIQYYNGEERAKGNILERFSAQQFPDLHSELNLSSLELGDSALYFCASSVAGWAEKLFFGSGTQLSVL.

The CDR3 nucleotides are TGTGCCAGTAGTAGCGGGACCGCCGGGAGTGAAAAACTGTTTTTT. This gives the protein CASSSGTAGSEKLFF. The chain has TRBV19 and TRBJ1-4, with D possibly being TRBD1 (5 bases). This CDR3 has 15 residues. Germline CDR1 reads LNHDA; CDR2 reads SQIVND (reference sequence). The V end was cut by 4 bases, the J end by 7 bases, with 16 bases between.

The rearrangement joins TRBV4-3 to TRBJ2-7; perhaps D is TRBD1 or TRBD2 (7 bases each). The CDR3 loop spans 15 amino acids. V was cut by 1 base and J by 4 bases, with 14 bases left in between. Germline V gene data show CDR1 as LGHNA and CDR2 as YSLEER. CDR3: CASSQVGGTAYEQYF. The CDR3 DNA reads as TGCGCCAGCAGCCAAGTGGGGGGGACAGCATACGAGCAGTACTTC.

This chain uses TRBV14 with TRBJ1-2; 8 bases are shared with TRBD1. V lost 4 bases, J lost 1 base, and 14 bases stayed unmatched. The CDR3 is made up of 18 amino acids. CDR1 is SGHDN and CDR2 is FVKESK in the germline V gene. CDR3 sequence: CASSPKSPRTGINYGYTF. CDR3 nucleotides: TGTGCCAGCAGCCCCAAGTCCCCCCGGACAGGGATTAACTATGGCTACACCTTC.

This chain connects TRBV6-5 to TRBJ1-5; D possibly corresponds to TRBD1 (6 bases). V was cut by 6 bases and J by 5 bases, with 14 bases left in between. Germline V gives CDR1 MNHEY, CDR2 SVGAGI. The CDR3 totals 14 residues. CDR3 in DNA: TGTGCCAGCAGAGACAGGAGAGGAGATCAGCCCCAGCATTTT. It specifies CASRDRRGDQPQHF.

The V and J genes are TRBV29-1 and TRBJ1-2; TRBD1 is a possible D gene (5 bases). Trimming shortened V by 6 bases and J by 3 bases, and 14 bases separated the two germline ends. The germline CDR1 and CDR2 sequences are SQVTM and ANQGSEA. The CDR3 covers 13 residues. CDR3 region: CSVFGREDYGYTF. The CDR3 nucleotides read TGCAGCGTATTCGGCAGGGAGGACTATGGCTACACCTTC.